A single sample is the source of the 14 T cell receptor beta chains below, sequenced in a study of human T cells and chemical hapten exposure. TCRdb re-analysed the RACE reads in MiXCR, keeping a single row per CDR3 protein. The sample lists 50,000 to 65,000 distinct CDR3 sequences; 9.9% were seen once. Described time point: patch test 3, about 24 weeks after DPC sensitization. Regarding treatment: therapeutic diphenylcyclopropenone sensitization with weekly scalp DPC. This sample comprised whole blood, obtained in connection with sensitization to the hapten diphenylcyclopropenone (DPC). The receptor source for this set is a woman between 35 and 50 years old with alopecia areata. Some clones in this sample may be carry-over from other donors' samples.

This sequence joins TRBV6-2 or TRBV6-3 and TRBJ1-5; 8 nucleotides match TRBD1. The CDR3 is made up of 17 amino acids. J was trimmed by 3 bases and V by 6 bases; bases with no gene match: 13. From germline, CDR1 is MNHEY and CDR2 SVGEGT. The CDR3 bases are TGTGCCAGCAGGTCGTCGGAAACGACAGGGGTCAATCAGCCCCAGCATTTT. This codes for CASRSSETTGVNQPQHF.

This clonotype has ten or more counts. V usage is TRBV12-3 or TRBV12-4 and J usage is TRBJ1-4, with D perhaps matching TRBD1 (5 bases). Trimming removed 3 bases at V and 5 bases at J, with 13 bases between. The CDR3 length is 15 residues. The CDR3 region is CASSFTSGRNEKLFF. As DNA, the CDR3 is TGTGCCAGCAGTTTTACTTCAGGGAGGAATGAAAAACTGTTTTTT.

The chain couples TRBV7-3 to TRBJ2-2; D remains unclear. V was pared by 6 bases and J by 8 bases, with 16 bases between. The germline gives CDR1 SGHTA, CDR2 FQGTGA. CDR3 length: 14 residues. The chain's CDR3 is CASRPMDRGGELFF. The CDR3 region has the DNA TGTGCCAGCAGACCCATGGACCGAGGAGGGGAGCTGTTTTTT.

This clonotype was seen at least ten times. The chain joins TRBV19 to TRBJ1-5; D remains unclear. V gave up 6 bases and J gave up 0 bases, with 12 bases separating them. The CDR3 runs to 15 residues. Germline V gene data show CDR1 as LNHDA and CDR2 as SQIVND (reference sequence). The CDR3: CASSQPPYSNQPQHF. The CDR3 DNA reads as TGTGCCAGTAGCCAACCCCCTTATAGCAATCAGCCCCAGCATTTT.

The CDR3 here is CASRTGDFQETQYF. The CDR3 DNA reads as TGTGCCAGTCGGACAGGGGATTTCCAAGAGACCCAGTACTTC. The chain links TRBV2 to TRBJ2-5, with 9 bases identical to TRBD1. This CDR3 has 14 amino acids. V lost 9 bases and J lost 1; bases outside the gene matches: 6. Germline CDR1 is SNHLY and CDR2 is FYNNEI.

This clonotype appeared a few times. V is TRBV3-1 and J is TRBJ2-3, with TRBD2 identical over 8 bases. Germline V gene sequence: CDR1 LGHDT, CDR2 YNNKEL (reference sequence). Unmatched junction bases numbered 6, after V lost 3 bases and J lost 4 bases. This CDR3 comprises 15 residues. The CDR3 DNA follows: TGTGCCAGCAGCCAGGGGGGCGGGAGGCCAGATACGCAGTATTTT. Translating gives CASSQGGGRPDTQYF.

This clonotype showed up just a few times. The chain has TRBV5-1 and TRBJ1-4; 10 nucleotides align to TRBD1. The germline CDR1 and CDR2 sequences are SGHRS and YFSETQ. V gave up 0 bases and J gave up 8 bases; unmatched junction bases: 7. The CDR3 covers 16 residues. CDR3 residues: CASSLVVGTGDEKLFF. The CDR3 region has the DNA TGCGCCAGCAGCTTGGTCGTCGGGACAGGGGACGAAAAACTGTTTTTT.

This clonotype turned up a few times. The chain joins TRBV15 to TRBJ2-1; D gene unclear. Germline V gene lookup returns CDR1 LNHNV and CDR2 YYDKDF (reference sequence). Trimming cost V 4 bases and J 4 bases, with 8 bases left between them. The CDR3 runs 13 residues. The CDR3 DNA follows: TGTGCCACCAGCATCTTTCGGTACAATGAGCAGTTCTTC. The encoded protein is CATSIFRYNEQFF. Full variable domain (rest looked up from reference TRBV15 and TRBJ2-1): DAMVIQNPRYQVTQFGKPVTLSCSQTLNHNVMYWYQQKSSQAPKLLFHYYDKDFNNEADTPDNFQSRRPNTSFCFLDIRSPGLGDTAMYLCATSIFRYNEQFFGPGTRLTVL.

This clonotype was counted at least ten times. This sequence joins TRBV3-1 and TRBJ2-1, with 9 bases identical to TRBD1. The CDR3 contains 17 residues. Losses at the gene ends were 0 bases for V and 9 bases for J; bases not matched to a gene: 12. Germline CDR1 is LGHDT and CDR2 is YNNKEL (reference sequence). The CDR3: CASSQDPLDRGYREQFF. CDR3 bases: TGTGCCAGCAGCCAAGATCCCTTGGACAGGGGATATCGTGAGCAGTTCTTC.

The chain recombines TRBV7-9 with TRBJ1-6; D is uncertain. CDR3 length equals 13 residues. Trimming left V 3 bases short and J 7 bases short, with 7 bases between. CDR1 and CDR2 from the germline V gene are SEHNR and FQNEAQ (reference sequence). The CDR3 loop reads CASSLTGNSPLHF. CDR3 coding DNA: TGTGCCAGCAGCTTGACGGGGAATTCACCCCTCCACTTT.

This clonotype was picked up a small number of times. The CDR3 here is CASSLPPVVEQYF. Written as DNA, the CDR3 is TGTGCCAGCAGCTTACCCCCCGTGGTCGAGCAGTACTTC. The chain employs TRBV7-4 and TRBJ2-7, with D unclear. CDR3 length: 13 amino acids. Trimming removed 2 bases at V and 6 bases at J, with 11 bases between. Germline V gives CDR1 SGHVT, CDR2 SQSDAQ.

The rearrangement links TRBV7-9 to TRBJ2-1; perhaps D is TRBD1 or TRBD2 (5 bases each). Between the trimmed V and J ends, which lost 5 bases and 7 bases, there was a span of 15 bases. The CDR3 contains 14 residues. Per germline, CDR1 SEHNR and CDR2 FQNEAQ (reference sequence). The CDR3, as DNA: TGTGCCAGCAGCGGCCGGGACCGGACAAATGAGCAGTTCTTC. Translation gives CASSGRDRTNEQFF.

This clonotype is categorized as medium-sized. The J gene is TRBJ2-5, the V gene TRBV7-8, with D maybe TRBD1 (5 bases). The CDR3 spans 15 residues. Germline assignment: CDR1 SGHVS and CDR2 FQNEAQ. With 5 bases removed from V and 3 bases from J, the gap between germline ends came to 16 bases. CDR3 in amino acids: CASSPPGINKETQYF. The CDR3 DNA sequence: TGTGCCAGCAGCCCCCCAGGGATCAACAAAGAGACCCAGTACTTC.

This rearrangement joins TRBV2 to TRBJ1-5, with a tentative D call TRBD1 (5 bases). V lost 5 bases, J lost 5 bases, and 16 bases lay in between. There are 15 residues in the CDR3. Germline V lookup: CDR1 SNHLY, CDR2 FYNNEI. CDR3 residues: CASSTARGRDQPQHF. Here the CDR3 DNA reads TGTGCCAGCAGTACCGCAAGGGGCAGGGATCAGCCCCAGCATTTT.